This T cell receptor beta chain was observed in a study of untreated major depressive disorder listed by TCRdb under 2018. Notes on the research overall: In this cross-sectional case-control comparison, antidepressant-free major depressive disorder patients and individually matched non-depressed controls were compared on T cell phenotype and TCR repertoire. The sequencing was a follow-up to the differences in Vbeta 5.1, Vbeta 11 and Vbeta 22 usage that flow cytometry had picked up across the whole cohort.

The Qiagen DNeasy Blood and Tissue Kit was used to extract total genomic DNA from the purified CD4+ T cells. The TCRbeta CDR3 region, defined according to IMGT, was amplified and sequenced using immunoSEQ immunosequencing protocols. The original methods were these. Raw sequence data were preprocessed by the immunoSEQ service for PCR and sequencing error correction. Data were loaded into the immunoSEQ Analyzer and further analyzed with VDJtools v1.0.7. The paired Wilcoxon signed-rank test was used to test for differences between patients and controls. The clones in this table, taken by TCRdb from immuneACCESS, are in-frame only. Not every clone is retained; where verified, under half of the shortfall comes from an unresolved V gene, and the cause of the rest is unknown. The DNA gave D and trimming, while V, J and clone size come from that table. The sample includes 15,000 to 25,000 clones, with approximately 81% observed a single time. The ten largest account for just over 0.8% of the sample.

For sex, age, current smoking status and body mass index, every depressed patient had a pairwise-matched non-depressed control. All participants were of European descent. Controls had no current or lifetime mood disorder and scored 5 or less on the Quick Inventory of Depressive Symptoms-Self Report. Major medical conditions, Axis I/II comorbidities, regular medication or illicit drug use, and drinking over 100 g alcohol weekly were applied as exclusion criteria for all participants. About 32 ml of peripheral blood was collected from each participant into EDTA tubes. Magnetic negative selection with the BD IMag Human CD4 T Lymphocyte Enrichment Set was used to purify CD4+ T cells from thawed PBMCs. Flow cytometry confirmed that the CD4+ enrichment method typically gave 85% to 95% purity. A subgroup of about 5 case-control pairs, selected blind to chemokine receptor expression and flow-cytometric repertoire skewing results, was subjected to TCRbeta sequencing. Every blood sample was taken in the morning at 8:00 a.m., and Ficoll-Hypaque gradient centrifugation was used to isolate PBMCs. Until being assayed, PBMCs were kept in liquid nitrogen after cryopreservation by gradual cooling to -80 degrees C.

For this clone: The antigen it recognizes is unknown. No base-level quality is on record; no much larger clone is a single base apart.

The investigation overall reported the following: For the sequencing comparisons, one-tailed planned tests were applied to only three Vbeta families that had been selected in advance. Sequencing confirmed higher TRBV05-01 (Vbeta 5.1) usage among CD4+ T cells of depressed patients than controls, with p = 0.040 in a one-tailed test. In every sequenced subject, the top five TRBV05-01 clones were all identified as private clones. In the sequencing data, TRBV25-01 and TRBV02-01 usage matched the flow-cytometry pattern without reaching statistical significance. A comparatively small study sample was produced by the strict matching and exclusion criteria, and the generalizability of findings was thereby limited.

CDR1 and CDR2 are drawn from the germline V gene: SGHRS, YFSETQ. The V and J ends are trimmed by 0 bases and 5 bases, leaving 8 bases between them. The CDR3, cysteine through phenylalanine, is 13 amino acids long. Only the CDR3 part of the read is kept: 39 bases, read in frame from the first base. This TCR derives from a woman in her thirties in good health. The sample comprised CD4+ T cells from PBMCs. The chain is encoded by TRBV5-1 joined to TRBJ2-5; there is no confident call for the D gene. The CDR3 protein is CASSLGNRETQYF. The nucleotides are TGCGCCAGCAGCTTGGGGAATCGGGAGACCCAGTACTTC. Supplemented by the reference TRBV5-1 and TRBJ2-5 proteins around the CDR3, the complete variable domain is KAGVTQTPRYLIKTRGQQVTLSCSPISGHRSVSWYQQTPGQGLQFLFEYFSETQRNKGNFPGRFSGRQFSNSRSEMNVSTLELGDSALYLCASSLGNRETQYFGPGTRLLVL.